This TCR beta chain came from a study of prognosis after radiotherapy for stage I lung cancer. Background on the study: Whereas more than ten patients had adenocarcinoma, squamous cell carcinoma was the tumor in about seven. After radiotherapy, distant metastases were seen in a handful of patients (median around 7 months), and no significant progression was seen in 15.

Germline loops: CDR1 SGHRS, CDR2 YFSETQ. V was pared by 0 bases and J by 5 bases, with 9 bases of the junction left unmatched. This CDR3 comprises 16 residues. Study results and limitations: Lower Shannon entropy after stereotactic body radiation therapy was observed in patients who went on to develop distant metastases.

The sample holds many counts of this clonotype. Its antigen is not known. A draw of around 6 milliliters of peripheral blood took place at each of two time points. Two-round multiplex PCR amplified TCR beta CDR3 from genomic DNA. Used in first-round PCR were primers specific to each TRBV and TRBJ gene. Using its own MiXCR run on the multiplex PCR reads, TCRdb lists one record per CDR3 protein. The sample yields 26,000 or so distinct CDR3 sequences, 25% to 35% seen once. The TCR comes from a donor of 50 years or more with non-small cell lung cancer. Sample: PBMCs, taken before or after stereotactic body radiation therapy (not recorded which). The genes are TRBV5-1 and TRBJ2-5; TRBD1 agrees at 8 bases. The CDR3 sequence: CASSLAPDRVGETQYF. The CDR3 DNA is TGCGCCAGCAGCTTGGCCCCGGACAGGGTGGGGGAGACCCAGTACTTC.